This TCR beta chain was found in a study of regulatory T cells in long-lasting Graves disease. Study-wide context: Prior antithyroid drug treatment in newly diagnosed Graves' patients lasted under 3 months.

Building the TCR beta libraries relied on iRepertoire HTBI primers, and CDR3 regions underwent Arm-PCR. Via MiXCR, TCRdb re-called the multiplex PCR reads, giving one row per CDR3 protein. The top ten clones hold more than 8.5% of a sample with hundreds of thousands of distinct CDR3 sequences, about 13% of them seen once. Study results and limitations: Accuracy may have been reduced by the small sample size.

Stated time point: newly diagnosed GD, antithyroid drugs for less than 3 months. The TCR library was made from RNA extracted from PBMCs. Trimming cost V 5 bases and J 3 bases, with 10 bases left between them. Germline lookup yields CDR1 KGHDR and CDR2 SFDVKD. This CDR3 is 14 amino acids long. This clonotype was detected ten times or more. Its antigen is still unknown. These records were also assigned to another study, of T cells in Graves' hyperthyroidism and ophthalmopathy. This second study says: Clinicians diagnosed patients from clinical symptoms, serum thyroxine and TRAb, thyroid ultrasound and orbital computed tomography. The TCR CDR3 was amplified in a first-round RT-PCR using the HTBI primer set.

Specimen: peripheral blood mononuclear cells (PBMCs), collected at new diagnosis, from a patient treated with antithyroid drugs. The chain has TRBV24-1 and TRBJ1-5; maybe TRBD1 (6 bases). This TCR was recovered from a man under 40 with Graves disease. CDR3 coding DNA: TGTGCCACCAGTGCGGACAGACTCAATCAGCCCCAGCATTTT. This translates into CATSADRLNQPQHF.